This is a list of T cell receptor beta chains from one sample in a study of blood T cell repertoires in COVID-19. The table came from immunoSEQ multiplex PCR; TCRdb's copy has only in-frame clones and leaves some out. The table records 400,000 to 550,000 clones, 70% to 90% of them present only once. The sequenced sample was PBMCs or T cells enriched from blood (not recorded which). The receptors derive from a woman younger than 30 with acute COVID-19. Both conserved end residues are part of each CDR3. The order of the fields is clone size, D gene, V gene, J gene, CDR3 DNA, CDR3 protein. D genes are given only for firm matches. Clone size is not always given. Where it is, it says once, few, many or a class for expanded clones.

-,-,TRBV5-5,TRBJ1-1,TGTGCCAGCAGCCTGAGGCCGACTGAAGCTTTCTTT,CASSLRPTEAFF
-,TRBD1,TRBV10-2,TRBJ2-7,TGCGCCAGCAGTGAGTCTACAGGACAGGGCTCCTACGAGCAGTACTTC,CASSESTGQGSYEQYF
-,TRBD2,TRBV7-2,TRBJ2-5,TGTGCCAGCAGCCAACCCGGACTAGCGGACCAAGAGACCCAGTACTTC,CASSQPGLADQETQYF
-,TRBD2,TRBV9,TRBJ2-3,TGTGCCAGCAGCGTAGGGGAGGGGTATACGCAGTATTTT,CASSVGEGYTQYF
-,TRBD2,TRBV6-5,TRBJ2-7,TGTGCCAGCAGTTACAAACTAGCGGGGGGTTCCTACGAGCAGTACTTC,CASSYKLAGGSYEQYF
-,TRBD2,TRBV20-1,TRBJ2-1,TGCAGTGCTAGTATTTTAGCGGGGAGTTACAATGAGCAGTTCTTC,CSASILAGSYNEQFF
once,TRBD1,TRBV28,TRBJ1-2,TGTGCCAGCAGTTTATATCAGGGGGACTATGGCTACACCTTC,CASSLYQGDYGYTF
-,-,TRBV5-4,TRBJ1-2,TGTGCCAGCAGCGTCGGCGGTTCGACGACCTATGGCTACACCTTC,CASSVGGSTTYGYTF
-,-,TRBV3-1/TRBV3-2,TRBJ1-2,TGTGCCAGCAGCCAAGCGTCGAACTATGGCTACACCTTC,CASSQASNYGYTF
-,TRBD1,TRBV2,TRBJ1-2,TGTGCCAAGGAACCCCTGGGCCCTATGAATTCGGGACAGGGGGTATCATATGGCTACACCTTC,CAKEPLGPMNSGQGVSYGYTF
-,TRBD1,TRBV28,TRBJ1-1,TGTGCCAGCACCAGGGGGGTAGAAGCTTTCTTT,CASTRGVEAFF
-,TRBD1,TRBV27,TRBJ2-7,TGTGCCAGCAGTCCCTTTGGGACAGTATACGAGCAGTACTTC,CASSPFGTVYEQYF
-,-,TRBV7-9,TRBJ2-7,TGTGCCAGCAGCTTAGAGGTCTCGGGACAAGTGTACTTC,CASSLEVSGQVYF
once,-,TRBV18,TRBJ2-1,TGTGCCAGCTCAGAACTAGCAGCTTCCTACAATGAGCAGTTCTTC,CASSELAASYNEQFF
once,TRBD2,TRBV19,TRBJ2-1,TGTGCCAGTACCCGAGAAGGACTAGCGGGGAGGGGTGAGCAGTTCTTC,CASTREGLAGRGEQFF
-,TRBD1,TRBV7-3,TRBJ2-3,TGTGCCAGCAGCCCTGGGACAGGGGGCCCAGATACGCAGTATTTT,CASSPGTGGPDTQYF
-,-,TRBV28,TRBJ2-7,TGTGCCAGCAGTTTCGGGTTCTCCTACGAGCAGTACTTC,CASSFGFSYEQYF
-,-,TRBV2,TRBJ2-3,TGTGCCAGCAGTGAAGGTGGGAGAGATACGCAGTATTTT,CASSEGGRDTQYF
-,TRBD2,TRBV19,TRBJ2-1,TGTGCCAGTAGTATAACTAGCGGGAGACAGCTACCCGACAATGAGCAGTTCTTC,CASSITSGRQLPDNEQFF
-,-,TRBV2,TRBJ2-7,TGTGCCAGCAGCTCGACATCTTACGAGCAGTACTTC,CASSSTSYEQYF
-,TRBD2,TRBV28,TRBJ2-3,TGTGCCAGCAGTTTATTACAGCGGGAGAGGGGTACGCAGTATTTT,CASSLLQRERGTQYF
-,TRBD2,TRBV28,TRBJ2-1,TGTGCCAGCGGCCTAGCGGGAGACAATGAGCAGTTCTTC,CASGLAGDNEQFF
-,-,TRBV28,TRBJ1-3,TGTGCCAGCAGTTTCACCGGGACATTACTGGGAAACACCATATATTTT,CASSFTGTLLGNTIYF
-,TRBD1,TRBV13,TRBJ2-1,TGTGCCAGCAGCTTCCGGGACAGGGAGAAGCAGTTCTTC,CASSFRDREKQFF
-,-,TRBV7-2,TRBJ1-1,TGTGCCAGCAGCTTGAGACGGGGTGAAGCTTTCTTT,CASSLRRGEAFF
once,-,TRBV3-1/TRBV3-2,TRBJ1-4,TGTGCCAGCTCGGCCGGAGGTGGTGAAAAACTGTTTTTT,CASSAGGGEKLFF
-,TRBD2,TRBV19,TRBJ2-7,TGTGCCAGTAGCCTTGGGTTGACTAGCGGGAGAGGCGACGAGCAGTACTTC,CASSLGLTSGRGDEQYF
-,-,TRBV15,TRBJ1-6,TGTGCCACCAGCAGAGAACAGGATACTAATTCACCCCTCCACTTT,CATSREQDTNSPLHF
-,-,TRBV27,TRBJ1-1,TGTGCCAGCAGTCGTACAGGTAACACTGAAGCTTTCTTT,CASSRTGNTEAFF